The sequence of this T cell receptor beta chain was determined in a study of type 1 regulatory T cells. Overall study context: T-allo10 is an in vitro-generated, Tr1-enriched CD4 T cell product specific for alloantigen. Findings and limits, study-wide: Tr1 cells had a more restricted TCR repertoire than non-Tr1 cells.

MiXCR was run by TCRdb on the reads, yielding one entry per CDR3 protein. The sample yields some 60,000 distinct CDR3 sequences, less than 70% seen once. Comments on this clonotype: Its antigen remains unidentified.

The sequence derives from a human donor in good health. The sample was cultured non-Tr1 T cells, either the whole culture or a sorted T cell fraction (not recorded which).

For the CDR3, the DNA is TGTGCCAGCAGTTTAGGGGCTGGATCGGGCACAGATACGCAGTATTTT. The encoded protein is CASSLGAGSGTDTQYF. V gene TRBV27 combines with J gene TRBJ2-3, with a tentative D call TRBD1 (5 bases). The length of the CDR3 is 16 residues. Germline assignment: CDR1 MNHEY and CDR2 SMNVEV (reference sequence). V lost 2 bases and J 1 base, leaving 13 bases between the germline ends.